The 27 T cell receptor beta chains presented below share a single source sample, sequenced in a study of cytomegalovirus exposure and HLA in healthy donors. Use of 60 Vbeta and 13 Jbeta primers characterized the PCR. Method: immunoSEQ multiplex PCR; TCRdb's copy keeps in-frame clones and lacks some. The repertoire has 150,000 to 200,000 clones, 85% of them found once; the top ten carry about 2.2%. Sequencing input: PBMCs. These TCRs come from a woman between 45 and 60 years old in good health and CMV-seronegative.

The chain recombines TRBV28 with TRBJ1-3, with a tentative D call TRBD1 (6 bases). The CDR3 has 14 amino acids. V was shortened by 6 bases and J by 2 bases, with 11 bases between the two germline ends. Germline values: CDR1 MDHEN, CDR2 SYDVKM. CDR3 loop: CASSSTGTGNTIYF. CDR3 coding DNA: TGTGCCAGCAGCTCCACAGGGACTGGAAACACCATATATTTT.

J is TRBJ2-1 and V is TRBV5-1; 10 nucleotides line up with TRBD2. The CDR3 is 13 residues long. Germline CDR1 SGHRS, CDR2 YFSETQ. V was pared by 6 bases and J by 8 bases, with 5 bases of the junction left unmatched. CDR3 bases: TGCGCCAGCAACCTAGCGGGAGTGGATGAGCAGTTCTTC. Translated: CASNLAGVDEQFF.

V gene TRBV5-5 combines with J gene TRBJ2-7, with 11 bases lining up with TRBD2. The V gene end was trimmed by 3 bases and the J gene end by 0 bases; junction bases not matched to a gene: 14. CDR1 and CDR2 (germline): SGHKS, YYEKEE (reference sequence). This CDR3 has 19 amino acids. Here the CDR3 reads CASSWGGLAGGPSSYEQYF. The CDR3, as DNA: TGTGCCAGCAGCTGGGGCGGGCTAGCGGGAGGACCGAGCTCCTACGAGCAGTACTTC.

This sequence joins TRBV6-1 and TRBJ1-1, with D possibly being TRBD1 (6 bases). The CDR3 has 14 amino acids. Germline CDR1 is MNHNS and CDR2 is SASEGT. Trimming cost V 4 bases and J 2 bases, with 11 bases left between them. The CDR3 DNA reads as TGTGCCAGCAGTGGGCGGACAGTAAACACTGAAGCTTTCTTT. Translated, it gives CASSGRTVNTEAFF.

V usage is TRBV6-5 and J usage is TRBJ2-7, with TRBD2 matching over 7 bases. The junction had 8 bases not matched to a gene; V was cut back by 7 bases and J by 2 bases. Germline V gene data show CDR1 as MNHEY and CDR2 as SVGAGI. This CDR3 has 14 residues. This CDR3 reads CASTSGGGPYEQYF. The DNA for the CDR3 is TGTGCCAGCACCTCTGGGGGGGGACCCTACGAGCAGTACTTC.

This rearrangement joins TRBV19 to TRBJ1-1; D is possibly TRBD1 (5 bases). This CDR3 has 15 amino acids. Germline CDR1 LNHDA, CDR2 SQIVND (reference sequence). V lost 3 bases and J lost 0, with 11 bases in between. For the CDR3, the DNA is TGTGCCAGTAGTATGGGACGGACTATGAACACTGAAGCTTTCTTT. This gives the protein CASSMGRTMNTEAFF.

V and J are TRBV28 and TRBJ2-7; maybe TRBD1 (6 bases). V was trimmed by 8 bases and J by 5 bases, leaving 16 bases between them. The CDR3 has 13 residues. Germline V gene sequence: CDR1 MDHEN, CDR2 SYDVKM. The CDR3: CASGGHAGNEQYF. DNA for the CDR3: TGTGCCAGCGGGGGCCATGCGGGCAACGAGCAGTACTTC.

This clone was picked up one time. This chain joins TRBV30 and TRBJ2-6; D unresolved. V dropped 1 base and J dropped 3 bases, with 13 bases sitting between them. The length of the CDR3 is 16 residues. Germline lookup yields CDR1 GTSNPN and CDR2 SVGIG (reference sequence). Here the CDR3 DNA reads TGTGCCTGGAGTGCTGGGCTTGGGCTTGGGGCCAACGTCCTGACTTTC. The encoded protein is CAWSAGLGLGANVLTF.

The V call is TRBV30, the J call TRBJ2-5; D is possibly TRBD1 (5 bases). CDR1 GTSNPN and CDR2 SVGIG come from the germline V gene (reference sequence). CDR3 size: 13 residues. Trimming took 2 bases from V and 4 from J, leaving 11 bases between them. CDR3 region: CAWSWSQGETQYF. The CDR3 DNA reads TGTGCCTGGAGTTGGTCTCAGGGAGAGACCCAGTACTTC. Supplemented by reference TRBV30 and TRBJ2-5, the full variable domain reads SQTIHQWPATLVQPVGSPLSLECTVEGTSNPNLYWYRQAAGRGLQLLFYSVGIGQISSEVPQNLSASRPQDRQFILSSKKLLLSDSGFYLCAWSWSQGETQYFGPGTRLLVL.

CDR3 loop: CASSVPGGMNTEAFF. CDR3 sequence (DNA): TGTGCCAGTAGTGTCCCGGGGGGGATGAACACTGAAGCTTTCTTT. The V and J genes are TRBV19 and TRBJ1-1; TRBD1 might be the D (5 bases). V was cut by 5 bases and J by 0 bases, with 13 bases left in between. The CDR3 is 15 residues long. Germline lookup yields CDR1 LNHDA and CDR2 SQIVND (reference sequence).

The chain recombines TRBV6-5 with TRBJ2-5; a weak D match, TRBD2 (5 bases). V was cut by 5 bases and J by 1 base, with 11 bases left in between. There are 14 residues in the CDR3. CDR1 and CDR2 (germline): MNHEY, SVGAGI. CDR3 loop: CASSATRIQETQYF. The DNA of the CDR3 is TGTGCCAGCAGTGCCACTAGAATCCAAGAGACCCAGTACTTC.

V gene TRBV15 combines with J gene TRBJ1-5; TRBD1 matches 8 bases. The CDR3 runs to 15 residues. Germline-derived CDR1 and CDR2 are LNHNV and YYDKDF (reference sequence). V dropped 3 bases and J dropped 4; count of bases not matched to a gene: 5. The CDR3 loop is CATSRDRAGNQPQHF. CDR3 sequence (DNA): TGTGCCACCAGCAGGGACAGGGCGGGGAATCAGCCCCAGCATTTT.

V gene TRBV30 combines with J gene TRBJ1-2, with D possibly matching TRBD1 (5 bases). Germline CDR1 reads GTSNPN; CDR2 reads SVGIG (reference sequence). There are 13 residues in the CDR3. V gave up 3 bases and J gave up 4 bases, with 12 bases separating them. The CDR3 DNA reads TGTGCCTGGAGCCTCGGGACTGCCTATGGCTACACCTTC. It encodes CAWSLGTAYGYTF.

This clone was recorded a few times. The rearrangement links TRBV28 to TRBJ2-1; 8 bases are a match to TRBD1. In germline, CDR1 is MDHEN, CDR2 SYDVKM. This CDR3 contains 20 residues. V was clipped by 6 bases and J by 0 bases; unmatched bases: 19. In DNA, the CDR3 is TGTGCCAGCAGACTTCCCCGCACCAGGGGGCCTTCAACCTCCTACAATGAGCAGTTCTTC. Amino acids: CASRLPRTRGPSTSYNEQFF.

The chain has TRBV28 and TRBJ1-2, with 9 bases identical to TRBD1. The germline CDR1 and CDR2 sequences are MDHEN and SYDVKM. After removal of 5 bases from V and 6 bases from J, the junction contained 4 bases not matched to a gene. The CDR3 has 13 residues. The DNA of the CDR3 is TGTGCCAGCAGTCCCGGGACAGGGAATGGCTACACCTTC. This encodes CASSPGTGNGYTF.

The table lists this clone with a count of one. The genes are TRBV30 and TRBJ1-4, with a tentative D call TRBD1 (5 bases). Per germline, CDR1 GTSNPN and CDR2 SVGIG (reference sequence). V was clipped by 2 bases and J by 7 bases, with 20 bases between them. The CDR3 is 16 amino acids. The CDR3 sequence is CAWSRDGGGKFEKLFF. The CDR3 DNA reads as TGTGCCTGGAGTCGTGATGGGGGGGGGAAATTTGAAAAACTGTTTTTT.

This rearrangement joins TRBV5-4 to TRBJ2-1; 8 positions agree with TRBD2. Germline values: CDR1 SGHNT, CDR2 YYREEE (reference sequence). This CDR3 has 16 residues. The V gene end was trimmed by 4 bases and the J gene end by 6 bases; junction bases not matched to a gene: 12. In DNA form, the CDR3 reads TGTGCCAGCAGCCCGCTTGGAGCGGGAGAGGGCAATGAGCAGTTCTTC. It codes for CASSPLGAGEGNEQFF. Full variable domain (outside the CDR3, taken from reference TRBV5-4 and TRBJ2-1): ETGVTQSPTHLIKTRGQQVTLRCSSQSGHNTVSWYQQALGQGPQFIFQYYREEENGRGNFPPRFSGLQFPNYSSELNVNALELDDSALYLCASSPLGAGEGNEQFFGPGTRLTVL.

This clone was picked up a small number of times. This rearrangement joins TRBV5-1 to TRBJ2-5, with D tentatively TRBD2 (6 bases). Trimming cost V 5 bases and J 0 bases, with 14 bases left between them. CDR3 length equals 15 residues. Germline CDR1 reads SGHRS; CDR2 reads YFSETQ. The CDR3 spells CASRRLANYQETQYF. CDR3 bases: TGCGCCAGCAGACGTCTAGCGAATTACCAAGAGACCCAGTACTTC.

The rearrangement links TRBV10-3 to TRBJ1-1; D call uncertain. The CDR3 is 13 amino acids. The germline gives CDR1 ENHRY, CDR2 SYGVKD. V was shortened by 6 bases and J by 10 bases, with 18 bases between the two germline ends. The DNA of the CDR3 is TGTGCCATCAGGAACGGACTCCCGGTTGGAGCTTTCTTT. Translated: CAIRNGLPVGAFF.

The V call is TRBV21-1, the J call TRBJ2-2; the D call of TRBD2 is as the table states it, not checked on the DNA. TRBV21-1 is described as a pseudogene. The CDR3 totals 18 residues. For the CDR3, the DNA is TGTGCCTATCAGGGAGGGACTAGCGTGTGTCCGAACACCGGGGAGCTGTTTTTT. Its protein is CAYQGGTSVCPNTGELFF.

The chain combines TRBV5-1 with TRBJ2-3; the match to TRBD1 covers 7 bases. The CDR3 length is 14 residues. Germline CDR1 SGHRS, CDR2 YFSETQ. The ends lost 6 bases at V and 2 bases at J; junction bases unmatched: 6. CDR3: CASTRGQSTDTQYF. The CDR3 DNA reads TGCGCCAGCACGAGGGGGCAGTCCACAGATACGCAGTATTTT.

The CDR3 DNA follows: TGTGCCAGCAGCTTAGGCGGTCGCGGGGAAGGACCTGGCACCTTC. It is translated as CASSLGGRGEGPGTF. The rearrangement links TRBV11-2 to TRBJ1-2; D is unclear. This CDR3 contains 15 residues. CDR1 SGHAT and CDR2 FQNNGV come from the germline V gene. Trimming took off 1 base at V and 13 bases at J, with 22 bases between the two ends. Full variable domain (outside the CDR3, taken from reference TRBV11-2 and TRBJ1-2): EAGVAQSPRYKIIEKRQSVAFWCNPISGHATLYWYQQILGQGPKLLIQFQNNGVVDDSQLPKDRFSAERLKGVDSTLKIQPAKLEDSAVYLCASSLGGRGEGPGTFGSGTRLTVV.

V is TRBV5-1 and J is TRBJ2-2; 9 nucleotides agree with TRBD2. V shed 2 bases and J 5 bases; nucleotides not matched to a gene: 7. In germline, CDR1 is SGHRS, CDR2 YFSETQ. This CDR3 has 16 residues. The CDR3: CASSFLGLASTGELFF. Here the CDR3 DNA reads TGCGCCAGCAGCTTTCTGGGACTAGCAAGTACCGGGGAGCTGTTTTTT. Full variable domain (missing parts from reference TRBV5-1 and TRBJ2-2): KAGVTQTPRYLIKTRGQQVTLSCSPISGHRSVSWYQQTPGQGLQFLFEYFSETQRNKGNFPGRFSGRQFSNSRSEMNVSTLELGDSALYLCASSFLGLASTGELFFGEGSRLTVL.

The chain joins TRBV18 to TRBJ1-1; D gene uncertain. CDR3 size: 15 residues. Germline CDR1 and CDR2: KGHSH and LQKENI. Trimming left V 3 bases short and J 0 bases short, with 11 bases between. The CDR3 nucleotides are TGTGCCAGCTCACCGTTACTGGGCTTGAACACTGAAGCTTTCTTT. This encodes CASSPLLGLNTEAFF.

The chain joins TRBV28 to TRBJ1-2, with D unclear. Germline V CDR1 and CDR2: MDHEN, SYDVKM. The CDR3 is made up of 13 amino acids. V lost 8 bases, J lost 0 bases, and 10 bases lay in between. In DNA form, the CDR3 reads TGTGCCAGCGAAAAATACTCTAACTATGGCTACACCTTC. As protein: CASEKYSNYGYTF.

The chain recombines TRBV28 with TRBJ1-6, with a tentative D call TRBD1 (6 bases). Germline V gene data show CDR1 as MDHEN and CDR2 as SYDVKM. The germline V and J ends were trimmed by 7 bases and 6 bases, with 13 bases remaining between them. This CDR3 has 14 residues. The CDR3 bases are TGTGCCAGCATGGAACAGGGCTTTAATTCACCCCTCCACTTT. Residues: CASMEQGFNSPLHF. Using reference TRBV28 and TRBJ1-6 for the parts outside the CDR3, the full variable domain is DVKVTQSSRYLVKRTGEKVFLECVQDMDHENMFWYRQDPGLGLRLIYFSYDVKMKEKGDIPEGYSVSREKKERFSLILESASTNQTSMYLCASMEQGFNSPLHFGNGTRLTVT.

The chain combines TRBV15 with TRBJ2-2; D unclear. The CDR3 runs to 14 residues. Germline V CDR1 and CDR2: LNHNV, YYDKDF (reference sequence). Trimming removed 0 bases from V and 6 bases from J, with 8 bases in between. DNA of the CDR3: TGTGCCACCAGCAGAGATGTCGAGGCCGGGGAGCTGTTTTTT. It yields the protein CATSRDVEAGELFF.